These 25 T cell receptor beta chains were sequenced from one sample in a study of T cell responses to AZD1222 COVID-19 vaccine. The protocol was immunoSEQ multiplex PCR, while the TCRdb copy is restricted to in-frame clones and leaves out a portion. The sample carries 200,000 to 250,000 clones, roughly 94% recorded once. The sample in question was peripheral blood, obtained 28 days after the second dose of the MenACWY control vaccine. The receptors were gathered from an adult who received the MenACWY meningococcal vaccine as a control.

The chain has TRBV5-8 and TRBJ1-2, with D maybe TRBD1 (6 bases). V lost 5 bases, J lost 5 bases, and 13 bases lay in between. CDR1 and CDR2 (germline): SGHTS, YDEGEE. This CDR3 contains 13 residues. The CDR3 region is CASSWGTGYGYTF. The CDR3 region has the DNA TGTGCCAGCAGTTGGGGAACAGGGTATGGCTACACCTTC.

V usage is TRBV7-9 and J usage is TRBJ2-1; 7 positions match TRBD2. From germline, CDR1 is SEHNR and CDR2 FQNEAQ (reference sequence). The junction had 2 bases not matched to a gene; V was cut back by 5 bases and J by 7 bases. This CDR3 has 12 residues. CDR3 nucleotide sequence: TGTGCCAGCAGCCCTAGCGGAAATGAGCAGTTCTTC. Amino acid sequence: CASSPSGNEQFF.

The chain employs TRBV27 and TRBJ1-3; D is possibly TRBD1 (5 bases). From germline, CDR1 is MNHEY and CDR2 SMNVEV (reference sequence). This CDR3 has 13 residues. The germline V and J ends were trimmed by 7 bases and 4 bases, with 11 bases remaining between them. The CDR3 spells CASMLAGGNTIYF. As DNA, the CDR3 is TGTGCCAGCATGCTGGCAGGGGGAAACACCATATATTTT.

The chain joins TRBV7-2 to TRBJ2-1; TRBD2 might be the D (6 bases). The CDR3 is made up of 13 amino acids. Looked up from germline, CDR1 is SGHTA and CDR2 is FQGNSA. V shed 5 bases and J shed 10 bases, with 15 bases lying between them. CDR3 sequence reads: CASSLAGGWEQFF. CDR3 DNA: TGTGCCAGCAGCCTGGCTGGGGGGTGGGAGCAGTTCTTC. Drawing the rest from reference TRBV7-2 and TRBJ2-1, the complete variable domain is GAGVSQSPSNKVTEKGKDVELRCDPISGHTALYWYRQSLGQGLEFLIYFQGNSAPDKSGLPSDRFSAERTGGSVSTLTIQRTQQEDSAVYLCASSLAGGWEQFFGPGTRLTVL.

In DNA, the CDR3 is TGTGCCAGCACTCCCCGGGGGTACAATGAGCAGTTCTTC. Its protein product is CASTPRGYNEQFF. The chain links TRBV6-1 to TRBJ2-1; D perhaps matches TRBD2 (6 bases). In germline, CDR1 is MNHNS, CDR2 SASEGT. The V gene lost 7 bases and the J gene lost 4 bases, with 11 bases spanning the gap. The CDR3 sequence is 13 residues long.

The V and J genes are TRBV19 and TRBJ2-2; TRBD2 might be the D (6 bases). The CDR3 is 14 residues long. Trimming took 5 bases from V and 4 from J, leaving 11 bases between them. Germline lookup yields CDR1 LNHDA and CDR2 SQIVND (reference sequence). CDR3 sequence reads: CASSGSGVTGELFF. The CDR3 bases are TGTGCCAGTAGTGGGTCGGGGGTCACCGGGGAGCTGTTTTTT.

CDR3 amino acids: CASSRGQVNSNQPQHF. The DNA for the CDR3 is TGTGCCAGTAGTAGGGGACAGGTTAATAGCAATCAGCCCCAGCATTTT. The gene calls are TRBV19 and TRBJ1-5, with TRBD1 matching over 8 bases. After removal of 4 bases from V and 0 bases from J, the junction contained 5 bases not matched to a gene. CDR1 and CDR2 from the germline V gene are LNHDA and SQIVND (reference sequence). The CDR3 has 16 residues.

This chain connects TRBV5-1 to TRBJ1-1; D may be TRBD1 (5 bases). Trimming stripped 2 bases from V and 1 base from J, with 15 bases between. Germline CDR1 is SGHRS and CDR2 is YFSETQ. CDR3 length: 16 residues. CDR3: CASSFPRGGENTEAFF. DNA of the CDR3: TGCGCCAGCAGCTTTCCCCGGGGCGGGGAGAACACTGAAGCTTTCTTT. The full variable domain, in which reference TRBV5-1 and TRBJ1-1 provide the parts outside the CDR3, is KAGVTQTPRYLIKTRGQQVTLSCSPISGHRSVSWYQQTPGQGLQFLFEYFSETQRNKGNFPGRFSGRQFSNSRSEMNVSTLELGDSALYLCASSFPRGGENTEAFFGQGTRLTVV.

The rearrangement joins TRBV19 to TRBJ1-5, with unresolved D. V shed 10 bases and J shed 3 bases, with 10 bases lying between them. The CDR3 has 12 residues. The germline V gene encodes CDR1 LNHDA and CDR2 SQIVND (reference sequence). CDR3 amino acids: CATTQNNQPQHF. The CDR3 nucleotides are TGTGCCACAACACAGAACAATCAGCCCCAGCATTTT.

The chain uses TRBV7-3 and TRBJ1-1, with TRBD1 identical over 9 bases. The V segment lost 5 bases and the J segment 4 bases; nucleotides outside the gene matches: 2. The CDR3 is made up of 13 amino acids. Germline values: CDR1 SGHTA, CDR2 FQGTGA. In DNA form, the CDR3 reads TGTGCCAGCAGCGTGACAGGGGGCACTGAAGCTTTCTTT. Translated, it gives CASSVTGGTEAFF.

This chain connects TRBV28 to TRBJ2-1; 7 bases are a match to TRBD2. The V segment lost 2 bases and the J segment 2 bases; nucleotides outside the gene matches: 3. Germline assignment: CDR1 MDHEN and CDR2 SYDVKM. This CDR3 is 15 amino acids long. CDR3 region: CASSLGGSPYNEQFF. The CDR3 DNA reads as TGTGCCAGCAGTTTAGGCGGGAGTCCCTACAATGAGCAGTTCTTC.

The rearrangement joins TRBV28 to TRBJ1-1, with 7 positions matching TRBD1. This CDR3 is 12 amino acids long. Per germline, CDR1 MDHEN and CDR2 SYDVKM. Trimming removed 6 bases from V and 8 bases from J; junction bases left unmatched: 6. The chain's CDR3 is CASSLPGQEAFF. In nucleotides, the CDR3 is TGTGCCAGCAGCCTACCGGGACAGGAAGCTTTCTTT.

The chain is built from TRBV30 and TRBJ1-1; the match to TRBD1 covers 7 bases. The junction had 6 bases not matched to a gene; V was cut back by 5 bases and J by 3 bases. Germline loops: CDR1 GTSNPN, CDR2 SVGIG (reference sequence). CDR3 length equals 13 residues. The CDR3 DNA sequence: TGTGCCTGGGAGACAGGGCACGACACTGAAGCTTTCTTT. Translation gives CAWETGHDTEAFF.

The rearrangement joins TRBV6-6 to TRBJ2-5; 7 nucleotides agree with TRBD2. This CDR3 has 14 residues. CDR1 and CDR2 (germline): MNHNY, SVGAGI (reference sequence). The V segment lost 6 bases and the J segment 4 bases; nucleotides outside the gene matches: 8. Written as DNA, the CDR3 is TGTGCCAGCAGCCAGCTAGCGGTTCGAGAGACCCAGTACTTC. Residues: CASSQLAVRETQYF.

The chain combines TRBV30 with TRBJ2-5; D could derive from TRBD1 or TRBD2 (6 bases each). The germline V and J ends were trimmed by 1 base and 5 bases, with 14 bases remaining between them. Germline CDR1 and CDR2: GTSNPN and SVGIG (reference sequence). This CDR3 comprises 14 residues. The CDR3 nucleotides read TGTGCCTGGAGTGAAAGTGGGGGGCTGGAGACCCAGTACTTC. Protein product: CAWSESGGLETQYF.

The chain recombines TRBV4-1 with TRBJ2-1, with 8 bases lining up with TRBD2. V lost 4 bases and J lost 5; bases outside the gene matches: 4. Germline V gene lookup returns CDR1 MGHRA and CDR2 YSYEKL. The CDR3 is 14 residues long. CDR3 bases: TGCGCCAGCAGCCCCGGGAGGGCTGACAATGAGCAGTTCTTC. Translating it yields CASSPGRADNEQFF.

This sequence joins TRBV7-6 and TRBJ2-5, with D unclear. The V end was cut by 1 base, the J end by 8 bases, with 20 bases between. Germline assignment: CDR1 SGHVS and CDR2 FNYEAQ. There are 16 residues in the CDR3. The CDR3 spells CASSLERMPPQITQYF. As DNA, the CDR3 is TGTGCCAGCAGCTTAGAGAGGATGCCCCCTCAGATCACCCAGTACTTC.

The V gene is TRBV4-1, the J gene TRBJ2-7; 10 positions agree with TRBD2. V shed 4 bases, J shed 4 bases, and the junction held 7 bases outside the gene matches. Germline CDR1 MGHRA, CDR2 YSYEKL. The CDR3 runs to 15 residues. The CDR3 region is CASSLDGTSVYEQYF. The CDR3 DNA sequence: TGCGCCAGCAGCCTCGACGGGACTAGCGTATACGAGCAGTACTTC.

The rearrangement uses TRBV19 and TRBJ1-1; D is unresolved. Trimming took 9 bases from V and 1 from J, leaving 18 bases between them. Germline V gene data show CDR1 as LNHDA and CDR2 as SQIVND (reference sequence). This CDR3 has 15 amino acids. DNA for the CDR3: TGTGCCAGCTCTCATTCTGGGCCCAAGAACACTGAAGCTTTCTTT. This sequence encodes CASSHSGPKNTEAFF. The entire variable domain, with the rest obtained from reference TRBV19 and TRBJ1-1, is as follows: DGGITQSPKYLFRKEGQNVTLSCEQNLNHDAMYWYRQDPGQGLRLIYYSQIVNDFQKGDIAEGYSVSREKKESFPLTVTSAQKNPTAFYLCASSHSGPKNTEAFFGQGTRLTVV.

CDR3 DNA sequence: TGTGCCAGCAGTCGGGGGGCTAGCGGGAGTAATGAGCAGTTCTTC. Amino acids: CASSRGASGSNEQFF. V and J are TRBV28 and TRBJ2-1, with TRBD2 matching over 10 bases. CDR1 is MDHEN, CDR2 SYDVKM, per germline. The CDR3 has 15 residues. The V and J ends lost 5 bases and 7 bases, in that order; junction bases with no gene match: 8.

The chain recombines TRBV6-5 with TRBJ1-2, with D tentatively TRBD1 (6 bases). Trimming cost V 6 bases and J 8 bases, with 16 bases left between them. This CDR3 has 13 residues. CDR1 is MNHEY, CDR2 SVGAGI, per germline. CDR3 amino acids: CASRTTGAVGYTF. As DNA, the CDR3 is TGTGCCAGCAGAACGACAGGAGCAGTCGGCTACACCTTC.

The chain is built from TRBV7-2 and TRBJ1-1; tentative D call: TRBD1 (5 bases). V was trimmed by 5 bases and J by 4 bases, leaving 20 bases between them. The CDR3 length is 16 residues. The V gene's germline CDR1 is SGHTA and CDR2 FQGNSA. The CDR3 loop is CASSLNHRQSVTEAFF. The CDR3 nucleotides read TGTGCCAGCAGCCTGAACCACCGACAGTCCGTCACTGAAGCTTTCTTT.

In DNA form, the CDR3 reads TGTGCCAGCAGCCCCAAGGGGGGACTAGCGGGAGGAACCGGGGAGCTGTTTTTT. Amino acid sequence: CASSPKGGLAGGTGELFF. The V gene is TRBV7-9, the J gene TRBJ2-2; 15 bases align to TRBD2. CDR1 is SEHNR and CDR2 is FQNEAQ in the germline V gene (reference sequence). The V and J ends lost 5 bases and 5 bases, in that order; junction bases with no gene match: 9. CDR3 length equals 18 residues.

V and J are TRBV7-9 and TRBJ2-3, with TRBD1 matching over 9 bases. The ends lost 4 bases at V and 2 bases at J; junction bases unmatched: 7. Germline CDR1 and CDR2: SEHNR and FQNEAQ (reference sequence). The CDR3 is made up of 16 amino acids. The CDR3 nucleotides read TGTGCCAGCAGCTCCCCAAGGACAGGGGACACAGATACGCAGTATTTT. It specifies CASSSPRTGDTDTQYF.

About this clone: Relative to the germline gene, one junction end is altered; a read error may explain this. V usage is TRBV5-4 and J usage is TRBJ1-3; possibly TRBD1 for D (5 bases). Germline lookup yields CDR1 SGHNT and CDR2 YYREEE (reference sequence). The CDR3 runs 14 residues. In DNA form, the CDR3 reads TGTGCCATCAGCCGGCAAGGGGAGGGAAACACCATATATTTT. This sequence encodes CAISRQGEGNTIYF.